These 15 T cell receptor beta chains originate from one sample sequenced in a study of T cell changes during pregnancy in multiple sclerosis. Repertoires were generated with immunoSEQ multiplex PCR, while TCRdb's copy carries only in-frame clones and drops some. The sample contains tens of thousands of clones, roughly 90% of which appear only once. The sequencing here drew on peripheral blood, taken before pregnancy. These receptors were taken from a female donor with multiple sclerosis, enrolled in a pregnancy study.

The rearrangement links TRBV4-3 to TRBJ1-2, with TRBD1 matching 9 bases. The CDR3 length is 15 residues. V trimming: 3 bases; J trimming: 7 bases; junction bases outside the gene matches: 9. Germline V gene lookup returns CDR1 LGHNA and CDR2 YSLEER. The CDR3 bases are TGCGCCAGCAGCCAGGACCCGGGACAGGGAGGTGGCTACACCTTC. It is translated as CASSQDPGQGGGYTF.

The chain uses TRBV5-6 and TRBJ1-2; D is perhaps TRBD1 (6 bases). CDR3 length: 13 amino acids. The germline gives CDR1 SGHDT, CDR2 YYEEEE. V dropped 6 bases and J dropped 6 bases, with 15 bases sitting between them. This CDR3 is CASILGGADGYTF. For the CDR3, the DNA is TGTGCCAGCATACTTGGGGGGGCCGATGGCTACACCTTC.

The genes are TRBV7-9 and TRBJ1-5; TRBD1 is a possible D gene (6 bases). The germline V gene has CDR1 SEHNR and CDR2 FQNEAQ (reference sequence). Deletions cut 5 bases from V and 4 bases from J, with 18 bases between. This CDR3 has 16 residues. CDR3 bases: TGTGCCAGCAGCGTACAAGCCGGGACACCTAATCAGCCCCAGCATTTT. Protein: CASSVQAGTPNQPQHF.

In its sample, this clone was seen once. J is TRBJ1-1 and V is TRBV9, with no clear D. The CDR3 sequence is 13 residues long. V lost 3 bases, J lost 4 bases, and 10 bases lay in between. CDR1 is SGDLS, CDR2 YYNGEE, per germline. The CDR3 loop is CASSAATGTEAFF. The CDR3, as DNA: TGTGCCAGCAGCGCTGCAACGGGCACTGAAGCTTTCTTT.

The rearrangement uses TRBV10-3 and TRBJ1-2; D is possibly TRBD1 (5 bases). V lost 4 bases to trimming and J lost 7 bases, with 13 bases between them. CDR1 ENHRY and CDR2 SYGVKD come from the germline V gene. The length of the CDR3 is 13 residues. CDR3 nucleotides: TGTGCCATCAGTGGTAGCCAGGGTATTGGCTACACCTTC. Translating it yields CAISGSQGIGYTF.

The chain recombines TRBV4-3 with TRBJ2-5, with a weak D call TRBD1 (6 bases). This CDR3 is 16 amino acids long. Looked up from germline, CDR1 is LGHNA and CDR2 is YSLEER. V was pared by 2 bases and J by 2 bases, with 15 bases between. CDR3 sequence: CASSQQARTEQETQYF. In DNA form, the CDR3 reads TGCGCCAGCAGCCAACAGGCGAGGACAGAGCAAGAGACCCAGTACTTC.

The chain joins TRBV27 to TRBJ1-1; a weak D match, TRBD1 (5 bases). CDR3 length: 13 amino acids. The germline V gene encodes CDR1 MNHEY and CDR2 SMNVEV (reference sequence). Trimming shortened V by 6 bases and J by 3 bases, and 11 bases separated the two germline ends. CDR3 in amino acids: CASRGRVYTEAFF. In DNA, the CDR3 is TGTGCCAGCAGGGGCAGGGTTTACACTGAAGCTTTCTTT.

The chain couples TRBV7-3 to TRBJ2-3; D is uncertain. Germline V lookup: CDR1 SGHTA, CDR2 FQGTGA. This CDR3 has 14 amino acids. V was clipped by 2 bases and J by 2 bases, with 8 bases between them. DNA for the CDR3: TGTGCCAGCAGCTTAGGCCTGGTCACAGATACGCAGTATTTT. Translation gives CASSLGLVTDTQYF.

The CDR3 DNA reads TGCAGCGTCTGTACTAGCGCCGCTAGGTCCGAGCAGTACTTC. This codes for CSVCTSAARSEQYF. The rearrangement joins TRBV29-1 to TRBJ2-7, with TRBD2 matching 7 bases. This CDR3 contains 14 residues. Germline CDR1 SQVTM, CDR2 ANQGSEA. Trimming took 6 bases from V and 6 from J; bases not matched to a gene: 14.

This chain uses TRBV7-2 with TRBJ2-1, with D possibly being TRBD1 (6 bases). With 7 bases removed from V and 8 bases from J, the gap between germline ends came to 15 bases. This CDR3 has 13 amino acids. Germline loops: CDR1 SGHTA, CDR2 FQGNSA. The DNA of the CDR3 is TGTGCCAGCAACCCAGGTGGGGGCGATGAGCAGTTCTTC. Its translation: CASNPGGGDEQFF.

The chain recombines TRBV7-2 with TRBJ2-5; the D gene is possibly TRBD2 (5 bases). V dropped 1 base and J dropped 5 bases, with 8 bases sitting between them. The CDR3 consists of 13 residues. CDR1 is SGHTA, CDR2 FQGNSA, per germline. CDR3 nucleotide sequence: TGTGCCAGCAGCTTAGATCCGGGGGAGACCCAGTACTTC. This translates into CASSLDPGETQYF.

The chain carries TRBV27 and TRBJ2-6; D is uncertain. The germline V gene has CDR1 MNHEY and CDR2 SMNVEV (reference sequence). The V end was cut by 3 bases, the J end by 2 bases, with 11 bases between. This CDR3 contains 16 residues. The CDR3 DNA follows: TGTGCCAGCAGTTTTGGCCTGGCAACTGGGGCCAACGTCCTGACTTTC. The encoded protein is CASSFGLATGANVLTF.

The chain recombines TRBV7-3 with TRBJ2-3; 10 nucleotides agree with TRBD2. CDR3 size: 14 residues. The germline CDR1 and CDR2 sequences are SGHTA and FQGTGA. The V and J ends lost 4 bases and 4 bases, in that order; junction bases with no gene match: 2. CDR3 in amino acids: CASSSAGGSDTQYF. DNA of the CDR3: TGTGCCAGCAGCTCAGCGGGGGGGTCAGATACGCAGTATTTT. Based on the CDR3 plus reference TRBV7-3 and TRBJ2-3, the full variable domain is GAGVSQTPSNKVTEKGKYVELRCDPISGHTALYWYRQSLGQGPEFLIYFQGTGAADDSGLPNDRFFAVRPEGSVSTLKIQRTERGDSAVYLCASSSAGGSDTQYFGPGTRLTVL.

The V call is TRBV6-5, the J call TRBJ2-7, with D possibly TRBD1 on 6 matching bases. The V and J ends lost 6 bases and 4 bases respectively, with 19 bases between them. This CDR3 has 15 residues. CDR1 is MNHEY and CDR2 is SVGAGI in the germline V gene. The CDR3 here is CASSDRTAPSYEQYF. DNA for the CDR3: TGTGCCAGCAGCGACAGGACAGCCCCCTCATACGAGCAGTACTTC.

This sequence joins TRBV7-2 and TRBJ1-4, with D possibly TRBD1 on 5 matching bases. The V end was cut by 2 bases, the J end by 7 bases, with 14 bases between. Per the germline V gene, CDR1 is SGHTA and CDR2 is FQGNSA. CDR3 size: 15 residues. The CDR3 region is CASSLQAGWSEKLFF. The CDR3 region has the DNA TGTGCCAGCAGCTTACAGGCAGGGTGGAGTGAAAAACTGTTTTTT.